The 16 T cell receptor beta chains in this list originate from one sample, sequenced in a study of blood T cell repertoires in COVID-19. Assay used: immunoSEQ multiplex PCR; TCRdb lists only in-frame clones, some missing. The sample contains 120,000 or so clones, 75% to 90% of which appear only once. Sequenced sample: peripheral blood. Source of these receptors: a man between 70 and 80 years old with active or convalescent COVID-19.

The rearrangement joins TRBV6-5 to TRBJ2-3; perhaps TRBD2 as D (6 bases). V was clipped by 6 bases and J by 6 bases, with 19 bases between them. CDR3 length: 15 amino acids. Germline CDR1 MNHEY, CDR2 SVGAGI. The chain's CDR3 is CASSNTSPLGDTQYF. In nucleotides, the CDR3 is TGTGCCAGCAGCAACACTAGCCCCCTTGGGGATACGCAGTATTTT.

The chain couples TRBV9 to TRBJ1-2, with D maybe TRBD1 (5 bases). The CDR3 runs to 13 residues. V lost 2 bases, J lost 8 bases, and 13 bases lay in between. In germline, CDR1 is SGDLS, CDR2 YYNGEE. CDR3 sequence reads: CASSVPGAGGYTF. Written as DNA, the CDR3 is TGTGCCAGCAGCGTCCCCGGGGCGGGGGGCTACACCTTC.

The rearrangement links TRBV6-6 to TRBJ2-2; weak D call: TRBD2 (6 bases). This CDR3 comprises 15 residues. Trimming removed 8 bases from V and 1 base from J, with 14 bases in between. CDR1 is MNHNY and CDR2 is SVGAGI in the germline V gene (reference sequence). CDR3 sequence: CASGRTIQNTGELFF. The CDR3 nucleotides are TGTGCCAGCGGTCGGACTATCCAGAACACCGGGGAGCTGTTTTTT.

The chain combines TRBV6-1 with TRBJ2-1; TRBD1 matches at 9 bases. With V trimmed by 6 bases and J by 3 bases, 3 bases remained unmatched. The CDR3 is 14 residues long. The germline gives CDR1 MNHNS, CDR2 SASEGT. In nucleotides, the CDR3 is TGTGCCAGCAGACCGACAGGGGGCTACAATGAGCAGTTCTTC. Amino acids: CASRPTGGYNEQFF.

This sequence joins TRBV5-6 and TRBJ1-1; TRBD1 matches at 10 bases. Germline CDR1 is SGHDT and CDR2 is YYEEEE. After removal of 4 bases from V and 4 bases from J, the junction contained 4 bases not matched to a gene. This CDR3 spans 14 amino acids. CDR3 sequence reads: CASSRGQGTTEAFF. In DNA form, the CDR3 reads TGTGCCAGCAGCCGGGGACAGGGGACCACTGAAGCTTTCTTT.

The rearrangement joins TRBV10-3 to TRBJ1-2; D ambiguous. CDR1 is ENHRY, CDR2 SYGVKD, per germline. The V end lost 3 bases, the J end lost 3 bases, and 17 bases lay between the germline ends. The CDR3 runs to 16 residues. CDR3 sequence reads: CAISDVGSPGDYGYTF. CDR3 nucleotides: TGTGCCATCAGTGATGTGGGATCTCCCGGGGACTATGGCTACACCTTC.

The V gene is TRBV4-1, the J gene TRBJ1-4; 7 bases are shared with TRBD1. Losses at the gene ends were 4 bases for V and 2 bases for J; bases not matched to a gene: 4. The CDR3 loop spans 15 amino acids. Germline loops: CDR1 MGHRA, CDR2 YSYEKL. The chain's CDR3 is CASSPPGQTNEKLFF. CDR3 DNA: TGCGCCAGCAGCCCACCGGGACAGACTAATGAAAAACTGTTTTTT.

This clone has a single count. The chain has TRBV7-6 and TRBJ2-7; D gene ambiguous. V lost 5 bases, J lost 0 bases, and 14 bases lay in between. The CDR3 sequence is 15 residues long. Germline-derived CDR1 and CDR2 are SGHVS and FNYEAQ. Here the CDR3 reads CASSLGISRSYEQYF. The CDR3 nucleotides read TGTGCCAGCAGCCTCGGTATATCGCGCTCCTACGAGCAGTACTTC.

J is TRBJ1-5 and V is TRBV30; D gene uncertain. The CDR3 covers 13 residues. V was pared by 2 bases and J by 3 bases, with 8 bases between. Per germline, CDR1 GTSNPN and CDR2 SVGIG (reference sequence). The CDR3 reads CAWSTQFNQPQHF. The DNA for the CDR3 is TGTGCCTGGAGTACACAATTCAATCAGCCCCAGCATTTT.

The sample holds one count of this clone. V and J are TRBV7-9 and TRBJ1-2; maybe TRBD1 (6 bases). Per germline, CDR1 SEHNR and CDR2 FQNEAQ (reference sequence). V lost 11 bases and J lost 3, with 19 bases in between. This CDR3 has 14 amino acids. The CDR3 loop reads CASSRGEGYYGYTF. The CDR3 DNA reads TGTGCCTCCTCCAGGGGTGAGGGCTACTATGGCTACACCTTC.

A single count supports this clone. CDR3 protein: CASSDRGLDTQYF. The CDR3 region has the DNA TGTGCCAGTTCGGACAGGGGCTTAGATACGCAGTATTTT. The V call is TRBV19, the J call TRBJ2-3; 9 nucleotides line up with TRBD1. In germline, CDR1 is LNHDA, CDR2 SQIVND (reference sequence). With 8 bases clipped from V and 5 bases from J, the junction kept 5 bases outside the gene matches. The CDR3 loop spans 13 amino acids.

The rearrangement links TRBV18 to TRBJ2-5, with D maybe TRBD2 (5 bases). V was trimmed by 2 bases and J by 5 bases, leaving 18 bases between them. Germline-derived CDR1 and CDR2 are KGHSH and LQKENI. The CDR3 spans 16 residues. The CDR3 DNA reads TGTGCCAGCTCACCAGGTTTAACCGACTACCTGGAGACCCAGTACTTC. It yields the protein CASSPGLTDYLETQYF.

This sequence joins TRBV10-2 and TRBJ1-5; TRBD1 aligns across 8 bases. V lost 6 bases, J lost 1 base, and 5 bases stayed unmatched. CDR1 is WSHSY and CDR2 is SAAADI in the germline V gene. The CDR3 contains 15 residues. The CDR3 here is CASREQGGSNQPQHF. In nucleotides, the CDR3 is TGCGCCAGCAGGGAACAGGGGGGAAGCAATCAGCCCCAGCATTTT.

The chain employs TRBV6-6 and TRBJ1-6; D is perhaps TRBD1 (5 bases). The CDR3 contains 16 residues. The germline gives CDR1 MNHNY, CDR2 SVGAGI (reference sequence). The V and J ends lost 2 bases and 7 bases respectively, with 15 bases between them. The CDR3 is CASSYGPWTPNSPLHF. The CDR3 DNA reads as TGTGCCAGCAGTTACGGACCTTGGACACCCAATTCACCCCTCCACTTT.

In regard to this clone: The junction and the germline gene differ at one end; a read error may be behind it. V gene TRBV28 combines with J gene TRBJ2-4, with D possibly matching TRBD1 (6 bases). CDR3 length: 13 amino acids. Germline V gene data show CDR1 as MDHEN and CDR2 as SYDVKM. The CDR3 sequence: CASSTSPIQGLGF. The CDR3 DNA is TGTGCCAGCAGTACCTCACCCATACAGGGATTGGGCTTC.

The J gene is TRBJ1-2, the V gene TRBV18, with 8 bases identical to TRBD1. This CDR3 has 15 amino acids. Germline-derived CDR1 and CDR2 are KGHSH and LQKENI. The V gene end was trimmed by 2 bases and the J gene end by 6 bases; junction bases not matched to a gene: 8. This CDR3 reads CASSPIAGGMDGYTF. The DNA for the CDR3 is TGTGCCAGCTCACCAATCGCAGGGGGCATGGATGGCTACACCTTC.